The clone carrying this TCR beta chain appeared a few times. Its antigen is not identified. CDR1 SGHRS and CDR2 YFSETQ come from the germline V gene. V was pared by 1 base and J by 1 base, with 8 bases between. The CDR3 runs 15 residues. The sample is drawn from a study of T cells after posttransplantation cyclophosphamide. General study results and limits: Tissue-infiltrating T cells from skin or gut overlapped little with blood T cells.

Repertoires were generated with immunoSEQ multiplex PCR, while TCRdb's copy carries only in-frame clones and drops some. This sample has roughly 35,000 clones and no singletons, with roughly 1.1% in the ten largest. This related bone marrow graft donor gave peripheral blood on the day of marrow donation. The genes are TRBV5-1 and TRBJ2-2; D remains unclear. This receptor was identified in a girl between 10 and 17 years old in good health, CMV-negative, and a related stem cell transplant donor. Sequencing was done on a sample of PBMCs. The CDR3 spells CASSLRHRNTGELFF. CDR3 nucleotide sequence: TGCGCCAGCAGCTTGAGACACCGGAACACCGGGGAGCTGTTTTTT.